Below, one T cell receptor (beta chain) is given with its context. Antigen unknown. Unique molecular identifiers tagged the TCRbeta library. From the PCR reads, TCRdb called clonotypes with MiXCR, one entry per CDR3 protein. Counted here are 250,000 to 300,000 distinct CDR3 sequences, roughly 8.2% occurring once; the ten biggest clones make up around 9.8%. The J segment lost 0 bases and the V segment lost 3 bases, leaving 3 bases of the junction unmatched. The CDR3 covers 14 residues. The germline CDR1 and CDR2 sequences are DFQATT and SNEGSKA (reference sequence). This sample is part of a study of T-cell reconstitution after alpha-beta-depleted transplantation in children. Study findings and constraints: Some patients showed high day-60 TCRbeta diversity, which derived from surviving recipient T cells and thymic progenitors. At the one-year point after transplant, T-cell counts and TCRbeta diversity were found to come mostly from T cells that had been newly produced. Expanded clones from the graft, numbering several hundred, reportedly supplied alpha-beta T cells about two months after transplant.

The chain uses TRBV20-1 and TRBJ2-3; 7 nucleotides match TRBD2. Sequencing used peripheral blood, obtained 360 days after TCRalphabeta/CD19-depleted stem cell transplant. The receptor was isolated from a female patient between 2 and 15 years old who had a stem cell transplant for Fanconi anemia, so the T cells may come from the graft donor. CDR3 sequence reads: CSARGGASTDTQYF. In DNA, the CDR3 is TGCAGTGCTAGGGGAGGGGCTAGCACAGATACGCAGTATTTT.